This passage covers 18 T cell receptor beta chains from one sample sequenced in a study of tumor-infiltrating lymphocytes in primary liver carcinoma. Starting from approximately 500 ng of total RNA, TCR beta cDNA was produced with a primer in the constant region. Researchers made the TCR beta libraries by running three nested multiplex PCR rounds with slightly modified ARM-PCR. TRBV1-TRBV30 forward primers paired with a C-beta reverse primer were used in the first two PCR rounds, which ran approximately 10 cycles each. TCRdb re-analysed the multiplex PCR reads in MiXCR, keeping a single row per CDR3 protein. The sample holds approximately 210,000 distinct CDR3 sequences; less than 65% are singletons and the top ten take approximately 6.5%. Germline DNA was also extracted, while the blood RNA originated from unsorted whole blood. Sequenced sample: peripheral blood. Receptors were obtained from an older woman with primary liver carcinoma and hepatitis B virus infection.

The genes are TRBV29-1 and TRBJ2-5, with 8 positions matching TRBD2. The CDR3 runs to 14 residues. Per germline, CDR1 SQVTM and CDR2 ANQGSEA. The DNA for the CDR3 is TGCAACGTAGGGACTAGTGGAAACCAAGAGACCCAGTACTTC. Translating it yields CNVGTSGNQETQYF.

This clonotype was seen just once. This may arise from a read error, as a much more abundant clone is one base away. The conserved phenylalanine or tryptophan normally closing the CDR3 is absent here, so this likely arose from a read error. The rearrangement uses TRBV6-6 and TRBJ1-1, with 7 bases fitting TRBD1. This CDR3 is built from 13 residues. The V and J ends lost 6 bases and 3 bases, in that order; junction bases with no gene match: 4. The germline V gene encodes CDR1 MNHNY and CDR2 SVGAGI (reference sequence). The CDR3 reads CASRDRTDTEAFY. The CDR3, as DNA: TGTGCCAGCAGGGACAGGACGGACACTGAAGCTTTCTAT.

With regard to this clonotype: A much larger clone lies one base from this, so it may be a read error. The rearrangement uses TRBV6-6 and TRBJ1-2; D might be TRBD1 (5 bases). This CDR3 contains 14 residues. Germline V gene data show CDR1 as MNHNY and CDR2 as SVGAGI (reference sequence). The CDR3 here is CDSDRDSSNYGYTF. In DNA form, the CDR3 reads TGTGACAGCGACCGGGACTCTTCTAACTATGGCTACACCTTC.

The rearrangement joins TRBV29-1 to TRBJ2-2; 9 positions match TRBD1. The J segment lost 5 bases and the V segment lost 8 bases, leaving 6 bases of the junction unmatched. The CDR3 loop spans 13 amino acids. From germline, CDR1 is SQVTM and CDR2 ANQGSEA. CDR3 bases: TGCAGCTATTGGACAGGGGAGACCGGGGAGCTGTTTTTT. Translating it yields CSYWTGETGELFF.

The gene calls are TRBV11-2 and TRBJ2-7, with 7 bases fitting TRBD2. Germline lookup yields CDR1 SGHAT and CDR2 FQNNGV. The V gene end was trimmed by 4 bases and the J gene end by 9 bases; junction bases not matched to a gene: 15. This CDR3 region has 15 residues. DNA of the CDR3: TGTGCCAGCAGCTCAGATAGAGGACTAGTTCCCGTGCAGTACTTC. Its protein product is CASSSDRGLVPVQYF.

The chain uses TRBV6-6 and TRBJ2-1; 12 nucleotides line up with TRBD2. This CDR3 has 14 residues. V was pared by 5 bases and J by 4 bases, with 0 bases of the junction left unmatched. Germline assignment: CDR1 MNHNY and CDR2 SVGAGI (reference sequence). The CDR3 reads CASSGLAGYNEQFF. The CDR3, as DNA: TGTGCCAGCAGTGGACTAGCGGGGTACAATGAGCAGTTCTTC.

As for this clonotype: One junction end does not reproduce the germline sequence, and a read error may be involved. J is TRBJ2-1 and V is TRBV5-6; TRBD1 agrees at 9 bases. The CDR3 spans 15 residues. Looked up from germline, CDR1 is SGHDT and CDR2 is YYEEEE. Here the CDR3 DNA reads TGTGCCATCAGCTTCGGGGACAGGGCCTACGATGAGCAGTTCTTC. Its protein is CAISFGDRAYDEQFF.

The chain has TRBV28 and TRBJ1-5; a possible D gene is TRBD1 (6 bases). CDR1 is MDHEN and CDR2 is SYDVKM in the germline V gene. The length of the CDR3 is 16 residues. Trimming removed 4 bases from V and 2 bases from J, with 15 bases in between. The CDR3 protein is CASSSHQGNGNQPQHF. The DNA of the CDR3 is TGTGCCAGCAGTTCCCATCAGGGGAACGGCAATCAGCCCCAGCATTTT.

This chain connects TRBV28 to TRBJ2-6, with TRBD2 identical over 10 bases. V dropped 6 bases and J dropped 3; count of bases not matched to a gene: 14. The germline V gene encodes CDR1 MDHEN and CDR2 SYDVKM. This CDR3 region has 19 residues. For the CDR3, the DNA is TGTGCCAGCAGCTTTCACCTCCTAGCGGGAGTAAATGGGGCCAACGTCCTGACTTTC. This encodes CASSFHLLAGVNGANVLTF.

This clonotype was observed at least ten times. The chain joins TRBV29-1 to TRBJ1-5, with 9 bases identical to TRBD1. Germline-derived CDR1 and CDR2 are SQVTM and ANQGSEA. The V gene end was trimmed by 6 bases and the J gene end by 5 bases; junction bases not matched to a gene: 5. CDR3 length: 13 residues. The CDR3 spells CSVGTGLHQPQHF. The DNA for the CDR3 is TGCAGCGTAGGGACAGGGCTTCATCAGCCCCAGCATTTT.

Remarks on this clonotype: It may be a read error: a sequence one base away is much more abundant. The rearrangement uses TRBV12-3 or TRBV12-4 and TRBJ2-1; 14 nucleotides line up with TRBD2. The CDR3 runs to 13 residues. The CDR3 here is CASTHGLAGGGVF. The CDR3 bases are TGTGCCAGCACCCACGGACTAGCGGGAGGCGGGGTCTTC.

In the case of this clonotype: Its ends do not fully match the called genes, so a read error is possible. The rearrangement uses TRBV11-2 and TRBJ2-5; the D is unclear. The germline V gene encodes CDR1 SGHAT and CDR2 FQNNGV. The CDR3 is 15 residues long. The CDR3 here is CAGSLDHVRRGTQYF. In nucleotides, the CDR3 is TGTGCCGGCAGCTTAGATCACGTTAGGAGAGGGACCCAGTACTTC.

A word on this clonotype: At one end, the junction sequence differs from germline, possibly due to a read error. For the CDR3, the DNA is TGTGCCAACAGCTCCGTAGAAACTAGTCTCCATGAGCAGTTCTTC. It codes for CANSSVETSLHEQFF. V is TRBV15 and J is TRBJ2-1; maybe TRBD2 (5 bases). CDR3 length: 15 residues. Germline-derived CDR1 and CDR2 are LNHNV and YYDKDF (reference sequence).

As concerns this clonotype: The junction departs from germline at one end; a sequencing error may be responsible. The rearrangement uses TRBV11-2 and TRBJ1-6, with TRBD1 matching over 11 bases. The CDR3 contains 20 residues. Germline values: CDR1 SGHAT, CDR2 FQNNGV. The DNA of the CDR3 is TGTGCCAGCAGCTTAAAGCCTCGGGACAGGGGGTACCCCTATAATTCAGCCCTCCACTTT. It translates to CASSLKPRDRGYPYNSALHF.

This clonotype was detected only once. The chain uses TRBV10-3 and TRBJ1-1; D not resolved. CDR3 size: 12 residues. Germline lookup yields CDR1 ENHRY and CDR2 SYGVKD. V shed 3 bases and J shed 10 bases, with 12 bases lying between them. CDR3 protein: CAISEPQAAAFF. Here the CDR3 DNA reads TGTGCCATCAGTGAACCCCAAGCTGCAGCTTTCTTT.

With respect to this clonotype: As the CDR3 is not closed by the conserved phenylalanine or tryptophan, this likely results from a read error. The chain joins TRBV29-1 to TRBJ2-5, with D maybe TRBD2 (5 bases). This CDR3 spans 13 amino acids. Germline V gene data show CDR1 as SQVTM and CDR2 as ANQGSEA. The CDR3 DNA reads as TGTAGCGTTGAAGACAAGTACCAAGAGACCCAGTACCTC. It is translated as CSVEDKYQETQYL.

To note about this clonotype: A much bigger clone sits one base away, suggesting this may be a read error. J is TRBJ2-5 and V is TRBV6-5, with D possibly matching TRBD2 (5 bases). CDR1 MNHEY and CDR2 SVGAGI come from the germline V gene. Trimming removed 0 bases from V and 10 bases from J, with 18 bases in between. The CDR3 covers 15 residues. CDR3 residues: CASSYSPSRRDVQYF. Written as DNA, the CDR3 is TGTGCCAGCAGTTACTCCCCTAGCAGGAGAGATGTCCAGTACTTC.

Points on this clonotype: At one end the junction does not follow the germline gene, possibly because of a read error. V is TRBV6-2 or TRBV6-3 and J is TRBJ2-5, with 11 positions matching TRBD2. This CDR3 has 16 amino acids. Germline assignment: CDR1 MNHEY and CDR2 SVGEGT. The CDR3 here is CAGSTGLAGEQETQYF. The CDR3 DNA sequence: TGTGCCGGCAGTACTGGACTAGCGGGCGAACAAGAGACCCAGTACTTC.